A single sample gave rise to the 18 T cell receptor beta chains below, sequenced in a study of T cell responses to AZD1222 COVID-19 vaccine. Clones were sequenced by immunoSEQ multiplex PCR, and TCRdb holds only the in-frame ones, with some missing. The table has fewer than 200,000 clones, roughly 89% seen once; the top ten hold 1.5% to 2%. Sequencing used peripheral blood, obtained on day 0 of AZD1222 vaccination. The receptors originated from an adult in good health.

This chain connects TRBV19 to TRBJ1-5; perhaps TRBD1 as D (6 bases). Germline lookup yields CDR1 LNHDA and CDR2 SQIVND (reference sequence). The V end lost 5 bases, the J end lost 4 bases, and 18 bases lay between the germline ends. This CDR3 comprises 16 residues. The CDR3 region is CASSPSDRKPNQPQHF. The CDR3 DNA follows: TGTGCCAGTAGTCCCTCGGACAGAAAGCCTAATCAGCCCCAGCATTTT.

This clone was counted once. J is TRBJ2-2 and V is TRBV19; no clear D. The CDR3 extends over 14 amino acids. Trimming left V 9 bases short and J 5 bases short, with 16 bases between. CDR1 is LNHDA, CDR2 SQIVND, per germline (reference sequence). CDR3 in amino acids: CASSPTFGTGELFF. DNA of the CDR3: TGTGCCAGCTCCCCCACGTTTGGTACCGGGGAGCTGTTTTTT.

The chain recombines TRBV9 with TRBJ1-2, with D possibly matching TRBD1 (5 bases). The germline V gene has CDR1 SGDLS and CDR2 YYNGEE. The ends were cut back, 4 bases at V and 4 bases at J, with 20 bases in the middle. The length of the CDR3 is 16 residues. CDR3 sequence reads: CASSPQVGSTVYGYTF. The CDR3 nucleotides read TGTGCCAGCAGCCCTCAAGTGGGGTCGACAGTCTATGGCTACACCTTC. The entire variable domain, with the rest obtained from reference TRBV9 and TRBJ1-2, is as follows: DSGVTQTPKHLITATGQRVTLRCSPRSGDLSVYWYQQSLDQGLQFLIQYYNGEERAKGNILERFSAQQFPDLHSELNLSSLELGDSALYFCASSPQVGSTVYGYTFGSGTRLTVV.

This clone was picked up one time. The gene calls are TRBV6-5 and TRBJ1-2, with 9 bases aligning to TRBD1. V lost 6 bases to trimming and J lost 4 bases; unmatched junction nucleotides: 3. The CDR3 spans 13 residues. Germline V gene data show CDR1 as MNHEY and CDR2 as SVGAGI. The CDR3 reads CASRLQGAYGYTF. The CDR3 bases are TGTGCCAGCAGATTACAGGGGGCCTATGGCTACACCTTC.

This rearrangement joins TRBV7-6 to TRBJ1-1; D is undetermined. The CDR3 has 15 residues. V was cut by 7 bases and J by 0 bases, with 15 bases left in between. Germline CDR1 SGHVS, CDR2 FNYEAQ. The CDR3: CASTPQIRLNTEAFF. CDR3 nucleotides: TGTGCCAGCACCCCCCAGATCCGGTTGAACACTGAAGCTTTCTTT.

The V call is TRBV6-5, the J call TRBJ1-2, with D maybe TRBD1 (5 bases). Between the trimmed V and J ends, which lost 8 bases and 3 bases, there was a span of 13 bases. Germline V gene data show CDR1 as MNHEY and CDR2 as SVGAGI. This CDR3 spans 13 amino acids. CDR3 sequence (DNA): TGTGCCAGCCACAGGCGGGGCTACTATGGCTACACCTTC. Protein sequence: CASHRRGYYGYTF.

V is TRBV6-2 or TRBV6-3 and J is TRBJ2-7; no definite D call. The CDR3 runs 16 residues. V was clipped by 0 bases and J by 1 base, with 13 bases between them. CDR1 MNHEY and CDR2 SVGEGT come from the germline V gene. The CDR3 loop reads CASSYSSSDPSYEQYV. DNA of the CDR3: TGTGCCAGCAGTTACTCTTCGTCCGACCCATCCTACGAGCAGTACGTC.

The V call is TRBV30, the J call TRBJ1-2; TRBD1 is a possible D gene (5 bases). CDR3 size: 12 residues. Trimming took off 1 base at V and 10 bases at J, with 13 bases between the two ends. CDR1 and CDR2 from the germline V gene are GTSNPN and SVGIG (reference sequence). The CDR3 bases are TGTGCCTGGAGTGCAGGGACCCCTCACTACACCTTC. It specifies CAWSAGTPHYTF.

The chain uses TRBV5-4 and TRBJ1-1; the match to TRBD1 covers 9 bases. V shed 4 bases and J 6 bases; nucleotides not matched to a gene: 10. The CDR3 extends over 15 amino acids. Germline V gene sequence: CDR1 SGHNT, CDR2 YYREEE (reference sequence). The CDR3 DNA reads TGTGCCAGCAGCGCATTATTGGGACAGGGAGCTGAAGCTTTCTTT. This sequence encodes CASSALLGQGAEAFF.

The V gene is TRBV19, the J gene TRBJ1-1; the D is unclear. Trimming removed 3 bases from V and 0 bases from J, with 14 bases in between. Germline CDR1 LNHDA, CDR2 SQIVND (reference sequence). This CDR3 contains 16 residues. The chain's CDR3 is CASSMVTPGMNTEAFF. Written as DNA, the CDR3 is TGTGCCAGTAGTATGGTGACCCCCGGGATGAACACTGAAGCTTTCTTT.

This clone was seen more than once but under ten times. This rearrangement joins TRBV14 to TRBJ1-6; a possible D gene is TRBD1 (5 bases). V shed 1 base and J shed 10 bases, with 11 bases lying between them. CDR1 is SGHDN and CDR2 is FVKESK in the germline V gene. The CDR3 is made up of 14 amino acids. The CDR3 spells CASSQAGNGSPLHF. The CDR3 nucleotides read TGTGCCAGCAGCCAAGCAGGGAACGGCTCACCCCTCCACTTT.

This rearrangement joins TRBV5-5 to TRBJ1-6, with a tentative D call TRBD1 (6 bases). Germline V CDR1 and CDR2: SGHKS, YYEKEE (reference sequence). The CDR3 totals 16 residues. V lost 4 bases and J 7 bases, leaving 18 bases between the germline ends. The CDR3 bases are TGTGCCAGCAGCCTTCGGGGGGGGGCGGAGAATTCACCCCTCCACTTT. Amino acids: CASSLRGGAENSPLHF.

This chain joins TRBV27 and TRBJ1-6; 7 positions agree with TRBD1. The CDR3 is 14 amino acids. With V trimmed by 5 bases and J by 9 bases, 7 bases remained unmatched. CDR1 is MNHEY, CDR2 SMNVEV, per germline (reference sequence). The CDR3 bases are TGTGCCAGCAGTCCCAGACAGGGAGGTTCACCCCTCCACTTT. Translating it yields CASSPRQGGSPLHF.

The chain employs TRBV7-2 and TRBJ2-5, with D tentatively TRBD1 or TRBD2 (6 bases each). The CDR3 extends over 14 amino acids. The germline V gene encodes CDR1 SGHTA and CDR2 FQGNSA. V shed 5 bases and J shed 2 bases, with 12 bases lying between them. CDR3 DNA: TGTGCCAGCAGCCGGGGGCGCCAACAAGAGACCCAGTACTTC. Translation: CASSRGRQQETQYF. The whole variable domain, remainder taken from reference TRBV7-2 and TRBJ2-5, is GAGVSQSPSNKVTEKGKDVELRCDPISGHTALYWYRQSLGQGLEFLIYFQGNSAPDKSGLPSDRFSAERTGGSVSTLTIQRTQQEDSAVYLCASSRGRQQETQYFGPGTRLLVL.

The chain combines TRBV7-2 with TRBJ2-7; D may be TRBD1 (5 bases). The germline V gene encodes CDR1 SGHTA and CDR2 FQGNSA. CDR3 length: 13 residues. Trimming removed 1 base from V and 3 bases from J, with 7 bases in between. The DNA of the CDR3 is TGTGCCAGCAGCTTAGTGGACAACTACGAGCAGTACTTC. It codes for CASSLVDNYEQYF.

This clone was seen once. J is TRBJ1-1 and V is TRBV10-1; no definite D call. CDR1 and CDR2 from the germline V gene are WNHNN and SYGVQD (reference sequence). The CDR3 covers 12 residues. Deletions cut 0 bases from V and 8 bases from J, with 7 bases between. CDR3 region: CASSESIGEAFF. CDR3 coding DNA: TGCGCCAGCAGTGAGTCGATAGGGGAAGCTTTCTTT.

The table lists this clone with a count of one. The chain recombines TRBV4-2 with TRBJ2-1, with 7 bases fitting TRBD2. V was clipped by 0 bases and J by 0 bases; unmatched bases: 2. Germline-derived CDR1 and CDR2 are LGHNA and YNFKEQ. The CDR3 spans 16 residues. As DNA, the CDR3 is TGTGCCAGCAGCCAAGAACGCGGGGGCTCCTACAATGAGCAGTTCTTC. This gives the protein CASSQERGGSYNEQFF.

The V and J genes are TRBV19 and TRBJ2-6; the match to TRBD1 covers 7 bases. The V gene end was trimmed by 4 bases and the J gene end by 2 bases; junction bases not matched to a gene: 2. Germline values: CDR1 LNHDA, CDR2 SQIVND (reference sequence). The CDR3 is 15 residues long. Here the CDR3 reads CASSNRGPGANVLTF. Written as DNA, the CDR3 is TGTGCCAGTAGTAACAGGGGTCCTGGGGCCAACGTCCTGACTTTC.